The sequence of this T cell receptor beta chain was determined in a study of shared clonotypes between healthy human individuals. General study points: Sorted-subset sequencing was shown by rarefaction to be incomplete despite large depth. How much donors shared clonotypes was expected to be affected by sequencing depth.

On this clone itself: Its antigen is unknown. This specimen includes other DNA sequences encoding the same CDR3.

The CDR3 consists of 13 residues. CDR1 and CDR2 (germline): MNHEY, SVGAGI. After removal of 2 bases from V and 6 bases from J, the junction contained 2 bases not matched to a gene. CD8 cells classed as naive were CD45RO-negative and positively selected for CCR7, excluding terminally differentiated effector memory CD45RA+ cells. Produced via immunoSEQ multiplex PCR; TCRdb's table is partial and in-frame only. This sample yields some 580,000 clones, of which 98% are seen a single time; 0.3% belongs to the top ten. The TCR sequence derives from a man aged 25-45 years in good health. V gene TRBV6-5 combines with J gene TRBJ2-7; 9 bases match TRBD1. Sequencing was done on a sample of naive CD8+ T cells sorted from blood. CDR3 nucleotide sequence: TGTGCCAGCAGTTACGGGACAGGGACCGAGCAGTACTTC. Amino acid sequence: CASSYGTGTEQYF.